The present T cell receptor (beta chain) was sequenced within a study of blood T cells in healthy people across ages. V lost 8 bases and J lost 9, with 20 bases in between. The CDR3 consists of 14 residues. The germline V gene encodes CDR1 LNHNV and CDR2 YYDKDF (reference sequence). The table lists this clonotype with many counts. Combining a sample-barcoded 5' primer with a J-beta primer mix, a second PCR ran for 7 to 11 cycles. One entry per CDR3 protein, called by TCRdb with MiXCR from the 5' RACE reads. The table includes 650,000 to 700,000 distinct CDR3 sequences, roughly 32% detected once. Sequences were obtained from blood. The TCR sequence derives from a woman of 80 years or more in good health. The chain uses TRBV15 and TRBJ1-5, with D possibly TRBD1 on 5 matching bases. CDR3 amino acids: CATLPRDGYLPQHF. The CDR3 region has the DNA TGTGCCACCCTACCCCGGGACGGATACTTGCCCCAGCATTTT.